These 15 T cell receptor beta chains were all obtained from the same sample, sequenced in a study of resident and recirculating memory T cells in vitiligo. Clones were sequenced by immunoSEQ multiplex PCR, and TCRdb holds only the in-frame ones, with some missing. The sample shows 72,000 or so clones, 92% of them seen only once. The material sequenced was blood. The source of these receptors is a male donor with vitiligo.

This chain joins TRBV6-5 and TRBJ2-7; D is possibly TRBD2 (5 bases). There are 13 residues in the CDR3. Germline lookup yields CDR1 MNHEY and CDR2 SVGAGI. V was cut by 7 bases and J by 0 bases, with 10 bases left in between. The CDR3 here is CASNAGNSYEQYF. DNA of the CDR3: TGTGCCAGCAATGCGGGTAACTCCTACGAGCAGTACTTC.

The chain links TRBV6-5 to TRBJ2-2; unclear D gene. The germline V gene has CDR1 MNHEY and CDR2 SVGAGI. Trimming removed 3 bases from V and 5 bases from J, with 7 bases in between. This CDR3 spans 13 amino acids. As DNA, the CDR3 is TGTGCCAGCAGTTATCAGGAAACCGGGGAGCTGTTTTTT. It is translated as CASSYQETGELFF.

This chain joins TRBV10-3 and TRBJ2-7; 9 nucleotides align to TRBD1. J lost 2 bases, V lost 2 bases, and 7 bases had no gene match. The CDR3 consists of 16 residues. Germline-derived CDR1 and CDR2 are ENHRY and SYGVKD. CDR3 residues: CAISETKDRGTYEQYF. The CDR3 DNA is TGTGCCATCAGTGAGACGAAGGACAGGGGAACCTACGAGCAGTACTTC.

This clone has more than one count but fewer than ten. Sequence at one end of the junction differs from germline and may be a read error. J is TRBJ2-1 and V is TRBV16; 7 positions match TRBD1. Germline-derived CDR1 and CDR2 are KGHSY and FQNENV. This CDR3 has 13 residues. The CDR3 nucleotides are TGTGCCAGCAGCCAATCTGGTCAGGGGGTAAAACTCTTC. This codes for CASSQSGQGVKLF.

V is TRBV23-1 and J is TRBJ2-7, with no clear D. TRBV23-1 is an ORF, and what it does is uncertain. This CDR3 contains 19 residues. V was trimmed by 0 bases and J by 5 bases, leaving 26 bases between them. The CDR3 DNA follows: TGCGCCAGCAGTCAATCGAAAAAGCCACGAGAGAAGATAAGCGACGAGCAGTACTTC. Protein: CASSQSKKPREKISDEQYF.

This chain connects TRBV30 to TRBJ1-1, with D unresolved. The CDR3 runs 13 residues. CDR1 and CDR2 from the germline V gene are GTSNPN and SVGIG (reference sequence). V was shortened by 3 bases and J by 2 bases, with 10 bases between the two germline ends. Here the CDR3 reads CAWSPTGNTEAFF. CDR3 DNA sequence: TGTGCCTGGAGCCCCACCGGTAACACTGAAGCTTTCTTT.

The CDR3 sequence: CASSQELDRVGYNQPQHF. CDR3 nucleotide sequence: TGTGCCAGCAGCCAAGAATTGGACAGGGTGGGATACAATCAGCCCCAGCATTTT. The gene calls are TRBV4-2 and TRBJ1-5; TRBD1 matches 8 bases. Germline trimming cut 0 bases from V and 3 bases from J; bases unmatched to any gene: 10. CDR1 and CDR2 (germline): LGHNA, YNFKEQ. This CDR3 has 18 residues.

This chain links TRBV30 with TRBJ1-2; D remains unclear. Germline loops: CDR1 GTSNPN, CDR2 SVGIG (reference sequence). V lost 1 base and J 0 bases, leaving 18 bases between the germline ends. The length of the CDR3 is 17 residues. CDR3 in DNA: TGTGCCTGGAGTGACCCTCGGGGAGCCTATACTAACTATGGCTACACCTTC. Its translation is CAWSDPRGAYTNYGYTF.

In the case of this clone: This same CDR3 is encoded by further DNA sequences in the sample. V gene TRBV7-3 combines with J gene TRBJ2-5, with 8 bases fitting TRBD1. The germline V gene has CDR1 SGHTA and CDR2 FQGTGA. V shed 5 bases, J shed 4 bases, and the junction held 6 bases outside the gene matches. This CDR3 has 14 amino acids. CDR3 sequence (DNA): TGTGCCAGCAGCCTACAGGGGGGTGGAGAGACCCAGTACTTC. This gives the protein CASSLQGGGETQYF.

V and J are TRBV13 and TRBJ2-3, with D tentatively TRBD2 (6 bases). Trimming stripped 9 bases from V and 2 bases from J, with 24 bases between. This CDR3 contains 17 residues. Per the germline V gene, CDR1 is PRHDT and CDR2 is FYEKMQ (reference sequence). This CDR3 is CASNYGTVRGITDTQYF. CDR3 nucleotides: TGTGCCAGTAACTACGGGACTGTCCGGGGCATCACAGATACGCAGTATTTT.

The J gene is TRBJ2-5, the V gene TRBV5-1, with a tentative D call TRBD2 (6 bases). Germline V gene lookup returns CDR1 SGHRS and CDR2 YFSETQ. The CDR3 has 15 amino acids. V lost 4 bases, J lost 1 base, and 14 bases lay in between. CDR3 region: CASSATGLFQETQYF. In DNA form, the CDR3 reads TGCGCCAGCAGCGCCACGGGACTCTTCCAAGAGACCCAGTACTTC.

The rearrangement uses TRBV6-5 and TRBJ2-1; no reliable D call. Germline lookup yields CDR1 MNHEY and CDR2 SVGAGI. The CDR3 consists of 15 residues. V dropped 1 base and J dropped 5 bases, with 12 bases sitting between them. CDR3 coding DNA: TGTGCCAGCAGTTACTACCCATCGCGCGACAATGAGCAGTTCTTC. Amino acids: CASSYYPSRDNEQFF.

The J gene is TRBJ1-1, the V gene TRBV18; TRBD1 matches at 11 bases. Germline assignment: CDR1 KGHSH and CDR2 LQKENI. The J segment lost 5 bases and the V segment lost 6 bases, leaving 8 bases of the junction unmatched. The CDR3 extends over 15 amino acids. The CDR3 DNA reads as TGTGCCAGCTCCCCGACGGACAGGGGGCGTACTGAAGCTTTCTTT. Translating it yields CASSPTDRGRTEAFF. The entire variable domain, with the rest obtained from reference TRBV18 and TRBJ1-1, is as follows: NAGVMQNPRHLVRRRGQEARLRCSPMKGHSHVYWYRQLPEEGLKFMVYLQKENIIDESGMPKERFSAEFPKEGPSILRIQQVVRGDSAAYFCASSPTDRGRTEAFFGQGTRLTVV.

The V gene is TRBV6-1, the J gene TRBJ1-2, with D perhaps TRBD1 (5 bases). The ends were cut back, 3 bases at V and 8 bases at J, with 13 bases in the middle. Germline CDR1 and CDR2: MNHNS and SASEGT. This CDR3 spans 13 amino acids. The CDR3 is CASSETALRGYTF. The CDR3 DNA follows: TGTGCCAGCAGTGAGACAGCACTTCGGGGCTACACCTTC.

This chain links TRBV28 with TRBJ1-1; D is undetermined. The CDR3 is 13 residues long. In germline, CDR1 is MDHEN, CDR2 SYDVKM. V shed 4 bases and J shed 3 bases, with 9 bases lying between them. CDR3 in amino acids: CASSSTRDTEAFF. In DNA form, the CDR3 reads TGTGCCAGCAGTTCCACTAGGGACACTGAAGCTTTCTTT.